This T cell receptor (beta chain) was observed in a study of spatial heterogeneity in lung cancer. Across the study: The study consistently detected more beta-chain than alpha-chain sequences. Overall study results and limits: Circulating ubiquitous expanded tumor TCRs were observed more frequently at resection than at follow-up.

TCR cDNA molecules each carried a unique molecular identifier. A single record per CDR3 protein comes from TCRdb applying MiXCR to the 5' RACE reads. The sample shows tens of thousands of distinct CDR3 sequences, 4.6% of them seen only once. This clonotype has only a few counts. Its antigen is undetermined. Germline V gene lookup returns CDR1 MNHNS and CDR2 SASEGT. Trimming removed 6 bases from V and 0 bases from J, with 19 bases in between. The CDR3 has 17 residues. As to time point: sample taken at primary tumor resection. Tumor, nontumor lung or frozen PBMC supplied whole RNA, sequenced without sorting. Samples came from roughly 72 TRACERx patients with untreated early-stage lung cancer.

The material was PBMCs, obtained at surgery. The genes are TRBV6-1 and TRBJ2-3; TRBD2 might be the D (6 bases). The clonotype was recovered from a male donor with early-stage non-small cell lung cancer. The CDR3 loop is CASRPTHGGKSTDTQYF. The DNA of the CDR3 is TGTGCCAGCAGACCCACCCATGGGGGGAAGAGCACAGATACGCAGTATTTT.